The entry that follows covers one TCR beta chain sequence. The antigen remains undetermined. The data were obtained in a study of shared clonotypes between healthy human individuals. Repertoires were generated with immunoSEQ multiplex PCR, while TCRdb's copy carries only in-frame clones and drops some. The sample lists hundreds of thousands of clones, 60% to 80% occurring once. Whole-study findings and limits: The four-donor shared clonotypes exceeded non-shared clonotypes in generation probability, with non-shared ones scoring lower.

The sequence was obtained from a woman between 25 and 40 years old in good health. The sequenced sample consisted of memory CD4+ T cells sorted from blood. Subset described: CD45RA-negative fraction.

The chain's CDR3 is CASSLAISGTYEQYF. The DNA of the CDR3 is TGTGCCAGCAGCTTAGCTATTAGCGGCACCTACGAGCAGTACTTC. The chain has TRBV7-2 and TRBJ2-7; D might be TRBD2 (6 bases). The V end lost 0 bases, the J end lost 2 bases, and 11 bases lay between the germline ends. This CDR3 contains 15 residues. Germline CDR1 and CDR2: SGHTA and FQGNSA.